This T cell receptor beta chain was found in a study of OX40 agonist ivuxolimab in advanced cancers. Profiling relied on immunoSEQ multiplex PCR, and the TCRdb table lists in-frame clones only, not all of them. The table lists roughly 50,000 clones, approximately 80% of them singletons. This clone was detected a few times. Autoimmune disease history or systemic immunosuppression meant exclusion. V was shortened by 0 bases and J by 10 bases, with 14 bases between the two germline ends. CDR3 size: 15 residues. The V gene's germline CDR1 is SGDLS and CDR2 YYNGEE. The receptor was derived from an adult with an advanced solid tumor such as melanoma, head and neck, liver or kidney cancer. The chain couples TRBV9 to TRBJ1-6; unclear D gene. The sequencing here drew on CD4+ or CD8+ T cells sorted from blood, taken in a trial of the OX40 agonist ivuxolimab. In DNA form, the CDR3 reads TGTGCCAGCAGCGTAGCTTCCGCGGAGAGCTCACCCCTCCACTTT. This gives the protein CASSVASAESSPLHF.